This T cell receptor beta chain was sequenced for a study of T cells expressing NK-cell markers. Study summary: The study drew TCR beta repertoires from sorted CD3+CD56+NKG2C+, CD3+CD56+NKG2C- and CD3+CD56-NKG2C+ T cells. The study, taken as a whole, reports: There remained a lack of clarity about HCMV specificity of expanded NKG2C+ T cell clones.

With respect to this clonotype: The antigen remains unidentified.

With the 5' RACE reads reprocessed, TCRdb shows one record per CDR3 protein and no DNA. The table for this sample gives roughly 390,000 distinct CDR3 sequences. This sequence originates from a man between 18 and 69 years old in good health. The sequenced material came from blood T cells: a sorted CD56 or NKG2C T cell subset, CD4+ or CD8+ T cells, or bulk PBMC T cells (not recorded which).

CDR3 in amino acids: CASTGLAHGELFF. This chain uses TRBV5-1 with TRBJ2-2; the TCRdb D gene call, TRBD2, has no DNA to confirm it. CDR3 length: 13 amino acids. Germline V gene data show CDR1 as SGHRS and CDR2 as YFSETQ.